The 8 T cell receptor beta chains below come from one sample, sequenced in a study of blood T cell repertoires in COVID-19. Clones were read by immunoSEQ multiplex PCR, and TCRdb kept only the in-frame ones, dropping some. Among approximately 400,000 clones listed, roughly 86% were seen once. Input material: PBMCs or T cells enriched from blood (not recorded which). The source is a man younger than 40 who had recovered from COVID-19.

The chain couples TRBV28 to TRBJ1-2; 9 positions match TRBD1. The trim removed 4 bases at V and 8 bases at J, leaving 8 bases unmatched. The CDR3 runs to 14 residues. Germline CDR1 is MDHEN and CDR2 is SYDVKM. Here the CDR3 DNA reads TGTGCCAGCAGTTCCACAGGGACAGGGTTAGGCTACACCTTC. Its translation is CASSSTGTGLGYTF.

The V call is TRBV7-2, the J call TRBJ2-3; 9 bases match TRBD2. Germline V gene sequence: CDR1 SGHTA, CDR2 FQGNSA. The CDR3 totals 16 residues. The trim removed 8 bases at V and 3 bases at J, leaving 12 bases unmatched. CDR3 bases: TGTGCCAGCGGAGATGGCGGGGGGGCAAGGACAGATACGCAGTATTTT. Encoded protein: CASGDGGGARTDTQYF.

The chain combines TRBV9 with TRBJ1-2, with 11 bases fitting TRBD1. Looked up from germline, CDR1 is SGDLS and CDR2 is YYNGEE. This CDR3 is built from 15 residues. The trim removed 3 bases at V and 8 bases at J, leaving 9 bases unmatched. The CDR3 protein is CASSDPDRGRLGYTF. In DNA form, the CDR3 reads TGTGCCAGCAGCGACCCGGACAGGGGGCGTCTGGGCTACACCTTC.

This chain uses TRBV5-8 with TRBJ2-2; 7 bases align to TRBD1. Germline CDR1 and CDR2: SGHTS and YDEGEE. The CDR3 has 15 residues. The J segment lost 5 bases and the V segment lost 2 bases, leaving 6 bases of the junction unmatched. The CDR3 DNA sequence: TGTGCCAGCAGCTTCGACAGGGTCCGGACCGGGGAGCTGTTTTTT. Translated, it gives CASSFDRVRTGELFF.

The V and J genes are TRBV21-1 and TRBJ1-1; the table names TRBD1, a call not compared with the DNA. TRBV21-1 is a pseudogene locus. This CDR3 is 17 amino acids long. The DNA for the CDR3 is TGTGCCAGCAGCAACCGAGACAGGGAACGTTCGGTTGCTGAAGCTTTCTTT. Protein sequence: CASSNRDRERSVAEAFF.

This rearrangement joins TRBV3-1 (or the pseudogene TRBV3-2) to TRBJ1-4; D is undetermined. With 5 bases removed from V and 6 bases from J, the gap between germline ends came to 10 bases. Germline V lookup: CDR1 LGHDT, CDR2 YNNKEL (reference sequence). The CDR3 runs 13 residues. The CDR3 DNA reads as TGTGCCAGCAGCAGGCGCGGAGATGAAAAACTGTTTTTT. This gives the protein CASSRRGDEKLFF.

The gene calls are TRBV19 and TRBJ2-2, with a tentative D call TRBD1 (6 bases). The CDR3 contains 16 residues. Trimming cost V 4 bases and J 8 bases, with 20 bases left between them. The germline CDR1 and CDR2 sequences are LNHDA and SQIVND (reference sequence). The CDR3 region is CASSTGRTGSQGELFF. In nucleotides, the CDR3 is TGTGCCAGTAGTACGGGACGTACAGGGTCTCAAGGGGAGCTGTTTTTT.

The rearrangement joins TRBV3-1 (or the pseudogene TRBV3-2) to TRBJ2-1; TRBD1 aligns across 8 bases. Germline assignment: CDR1 LGHDT and CDR2 YNNKEL (reference sequence). The CDR3 is made up of 16 amino acids. V shed 4 bases, J shed 0 bases, and the junction held 5 bases outside the gene matches. CDR3 protein: CASSPRTGSSYNEQFF. The CDR3 DNA reads as TGTGCCAGCAGCCCTAGGACAGGGAGCTCCTACAATGAGCAGTTCTTC.